Each of the 30 T cell receptor beta chains below was sequenced from the same sample in a study of blood T cell repertoires in COVID-19 (TCRdb year 2020). Library prep was done by the immunoSEQ multiplex PCR assay. What TCRdb holds here is the immuneACCESS table cut down to in-frame rearrangements. Part of the clones is not present; checked against another copy, under half of the missing clones reflect an unresolved V gene, and the others are unexplained. The sample contains 100,000 to 140,000 clones, 89% of them found a single time. Under 5.5% of the sample goes to the ten largest clones. The specimen was peripheral blood. The source of these receptors is a man in his forties with active or convalescent COVID-19.

V gene TRBV27 combines with J gene TRBJ1-4; possibly TRBD1 for D (6 bases). Germline values: CDR1 MNHEY, CDR2 SMNVEV (reference sequence). CDR3 size: 15 residues. The germline V and J ends were trimmed by 5 bases and 8 bases, with 18 bases remaining between them. The CDR3 loop is CASSPSWGRWEKLFF. The CDR3 DNA reads TGTGCCAGCAGTCCAAGTTGGGGGCGGTGGGAAAAACTGTTTTTT.

In this sample, this clone is medium-sized. V usage is TRBV7-2 and J usage is TRBJ2-2; D may be TRBD2 (6 bases). This CDR3 contains 17 residues. In germline, CDR1 is SGHTA, CDR2 FQGNSA. The V and J ends lost 5 bases and 5 bases respectively, with 21 bases between them. CDR3 bases: TGTGCCAGCAGCCCCGGGGGATGGGAGAGGGGAACCGGGGAGCTGTTTTTT. Translating it yields CASSPGGWERGTGELFF. Combining the CDR3 with reference TRBV7-2 and TRBJ2-2 gives the whole variable domain GAGVSQSPSNKVTEKGKDVELRCDPISGHTALYWYRQSLGQGLEFLIYFQGNSAPDKSGLPSDRFSAERTGGSVSTLTIQRTQQEDSAVYLCASSPGGWERGTGELFFGEGSRLTVL.

The chain carries TRBV12-3 or TRBV12-4 and TRBJ1-5; D gene ambiguous. The V and J ends lost 11 bases and 3 bases respectively, with 11 bases between them. There are 12 residues in the CDR3. The CDR3 region has the DNA TGTGCCGTAATCACTAACAATCAGCCCCAGCATTTT. Translated: CAVITNNQPQHF.

The chain uses TRBV2 and TRBJ2-1; D is possibly TRBD2 (5 bases). The CDR3 is 11 amino acids. V lost 6 bases, J lost 15 bases, and 15 bases lay in between. In germline, CDR1 is SNHLY, CDR2 FYNNEI. The CDR3 sequence is CASRPQEAWFF. CDR3 DNA sequence: TGTGCCAGCAGGCCCCAGGAGGCCTGGTTCTTC.

The rearrangement uses TRBV18 and TRBJ1-1, with 9 bases lining up with TRBD1. CDR1 is KGHSH, CDR2 LQKENI, per germline. Germline trimming cut 3 bases from V and 4 bases from J; bases unmatched to any gene: 3. The CDR3 length is 14 residues. The CDR3: CASSPTQGATEAFF. The CDR3 DNA sequence: TGTGCCAGCTCACCGACACAGGGGGCCACTGAAGCTTTCTTT.

This clone was counted only a few times. DNA for the CDR3: TGCAGCGTTAGACAGAGCCAAGAGACCCAGTACTTC. Its translation is CSVRQSQETQYF. The genes are TRBV29-1 and TRBJ2-5, with D maybe TRBD1 (5 bases). The CDR3 spans 12 residues. Germline loops: CDR1 SQVTM, CDR2 ANQGSEA. Trimming shortened V by 5 bases and J by 1 base, and 8 bases separated the two germline ends.

V gene TRBV5-6 combines with J gene TRBJ2-7, with D perhaps TRBD1 (6 bases). Germline CDR1 is SGHDT and CDR2 is YYEEEE. The CDR3 sequence is 15 residues long. V lost 0 bases and J 2 bases, leaving 12 bases between the germline ends. The CDR3 region has the DNA TGTGCCAGCAGCTTGGACAGGGTGACCACCTACGAGCAGTACTTC. Translation gives CASSLDRVTTYEQYF.

The CDR3 DNA reads TGTGCCAGCAGCGTAAGGTGGGGCGGCTACACCTTC. Amino acid sequence: CASSVRWGGYTF. The V and J genes are TRBV6-5 and TRBJ1-2; possibly TRBD1 for D (5 bases). CDR1 and CDR2 from the germline V gene are MNHEY and SVGAGI. The V and J ends lost 6 bases and 8 bases respectively, with 13 bases between them. The CDR3 extends over 12 amino acids.

The chain employs TRBV14 and TRBJ2-6; tentative D call: TRBD1 (5 bases). V lost 0 bases and J 0 bases, leaving 12 bases between the germline ends. The CDR3 has 18 amino acids. Germline V lookup: CDR1 SGHDN, CDR2 FVKESK. CDR3 in DNA: TGTGCCAGCAGCCAAGAATCAGGGAAGGGCTCTGGGGCCAACGTCCTGACTTTC. This translates into CASSQESGKGSGANVLTF.

V and J are TRBV4-1 and TRBJ2-3; 11 nucleotides align to TRBD1. This CDR3 has 19 residues. Germline V CDR1 and CDR2: MGHRA, YSYEKL. V dropped 6 bases and J dropped 0; count of bases not matched to a gene: 14. The CDR3 DNA is TGCGCCAGCAGTCGGACCGGGACAGGGGGGTCATCTAGCACAGATACGCAGTATTTT. This translates into CASSRTGTGGSSSTDTQYF.

The gene calls are TRBV7-2 and TRBJ2-1; the match to TRBD2 covers 9 bases. The CDR3 runs 18 residues. Germline V lookup: CDR1 SGHTA, CDR2 FQGNSA. The junction had 14 bases not matched to a gene; V was cut back by 1 base and J by 7 bases. The CDR3 DNA reads TGTGCCAGCAGCTTAGTGCGGGGGGGCCTAGCGGGAAAGAATGAGCAGTTCTTC. This encodes CASSLVRGGLAGKNEQFF.

This chain connects TRBV12-2 to TRBJ2-7; no check of the table's D call, TRBD2, against the DNA was made. TRBV12-2 is classified as a pseudogene. The CDR3 is made up of 13 amino acids. CDR3 in amino acids: CASRLQRTDEQYF. DNA of the CDR3: TGTGCAAGTCGCCTACAACGGACTGACGAGCAGTACTTC.

J is TRBJ1-6 and V is TRBV7-3; 9 bases line up with TRBD1. Unmatched junction bases numbered 5, after V lost 5 bases and J lost 9 bases. Germline V gene data show CDR1 as SGHTA and CDR2 as FQGTGA. The CDR3 totals 14 residues. The CDR3 sequence: CASSQGTGPSPLHF. CDR3 nucleotides: TGTGCCAGCAGCCAGGGGACAGGGCCTTCACCCCTCCACTTT. Full variable domain (remainder filled in from reference TRBV7-3 and TRBJ1-6): GAGVSQTPSNKVTEKGKYVELRCDPISGHTALYWYRQSLGQGPEFLIYFQGTGAADDSGLPNDRFFAVRPEGSVSTLKIQRTERGDSAVYLCASSQGTGPSPLHFGNGTRLTVT.

This sequence joins TRBV19 and TRBJ2-7; 9 positions match TRBD1. Germline CDR1 LNHDA, CDR2 SQIVND (reference sequence). This CDR3 has 13 amino acids. Germline trimming cut 10 bases from V and 3 bases from J; bases unmatched to any gene: 7. Here the CDR3 DNA reads TGTGCCATCGCACCGGGACAGGGCTACGAGCAGTACTTC. Protein sequence: CAIAPGQGYEQYF.

The rearrangement uses TRBV5-8 and TRBJ1-6, with 9 bases matching TRBD1. Germline-derived CDR1 and CDR2 are SGHTS and YDEGEE. With 9 bases clipped from V and 7 bases from J, the junction kept 8 bases outside the gene matches. This CDR3 comprises 14 residues. Here the CDR3 DNA reads TGTGCCACCACAGGGGGCGAAGTAAATTCACCCCTCCACTTT. Encoded protein: CATTGGEVNSPLHF.

The chain combines TRBV15 with TRBJ2-7; possible D gene TRBD1, 5 bases. The length of the CDR3 is 15 residues. Trimming left V 3 bases short and J 3 bases short, with 15 bases between. Germline CDR1 reads LNHNV; CDR2 reads YYDKDF (reference sequence). CDR3 loop: CATSSHRTLNYEQYF. In DNA form, the CDR3 reads TGTGCCACCAGCAGCCACAGGACACTCAACTACGAGCAGTACTTC.

This clone has a single count. This CDR3 reads CASSLPGGAYEQYF. In DNA form, the CDR3 reads TGTGCCAGCTCACTCCCGGGGGGGGCCTACGAGCAGTACTTC. V and J are TRBV18 and TRBJ2-7; TRBD2 agrees at 8 bases. The length of the CDR3 is 14 residues. V trimming: 4 bases; J trimming: 2 bases; junction bases outside the gene matches: 4. In germline, CDR1 is KGHSH, CDR2 LQKENI. The complete variable domain, with remaining parts taken from reference TRBV18 and TRBJ2-7, reads NAGVMQNPRHLVRRRGQEARLRCSPMKGHSHVYWYRQLPEEGLKFMVYLQKENIIDESGMPKERFSAEFPKEGPSILRIQQVVRGDSAAYFCASSLPGGAYEQYFGPGTRLTVT.

This clone was seen just once. The rearrangement links TRBV19 to TRBJ1-2, with a tentative D call TRBD1 (6 bases). Germline values: CDR1 LNHDA, CDR2 SQIVND (reference sequence). V was pared by 6 bases and J by 1 base, with 12 bases between. There are 14 residues in the CDR3. The CDR3 DNA reads as TGTGCCAGTAGACAGACAGGAATTAACTATGGCTACACCTTC. Protein sequence: CASRQTGINYGYTF.

The rearrangement uses TRBV27 and TRBJ2-1; the D is unclear. The CDR3 has 13 amino acids. V was trimmed by 5 bases and J by 6 bases, leaving 11 bases between them. Germline V gene data show CDR1 as MNHEY and CDR2 as SMNVEV (reference sequence). In DNA, the CDR3 is TGTGCCAGCAGTGCCACTTTGTCCAATGAGCAGTTCTTC. It codes for CASSATLSNEQFF.

The chain uses TRBV2 and TRBJ2-7; D gene ambiguous. Trimming removed 7 bases from V and 2 bases from J, with 9 bases in between. Germline loops: CDR1 SNHLY, CDR2 FYNNEI. CDR3 length: 12 amino acids. As DNA, the CDR3 is TGTGCCAGCACCGTCTCTCCCTACGAGCAGTACTTC. Residues: CASTVSPYEQYF.

The chain joins TRBV18 to TRBJ1-4, with D unclear. CDR1 and CDR2 from the germline V gene are KGHSH and LQKENI. Trimming took 0 bases from V and 7 from J, leaving 12 bases between them. The CDR3 loop spans 15 amino acids. The CDR3 DNA reads as TGTGCCAGCTCACCACCGAGCGAAGGAGGTGAAAAACTGTTTTTT. As protein: CASSPPSEGGEKLFF.

The V call is TRBV19, the J call TRBJ1-2; D remains unclear. With 3 bases removed from V and 4 bases from J, the gap between germline ends came to 21 bases. CDR3 length equals 17 residues. Germline-derived CDR1 and CDR2 are LNHDA and SQIVND (reference sequence). The CDR3 loop is CASSMAPRAYGGYGYTF. As DNA, the CDR3 is TGTGCCAGTAGTATGGCCCCTCGGGCCTATGGAGGCTATGGCTACACCTTC.

The chain carries TRBV7-2 and TRBJ2-3, with TRBD1 identical over 9 bases. V dropped 1 base and J dropped 2; count of bases not matched to a gene: 4. Per germline, CDR1 SGHTA and CDR2 FQGNSA. The CDR3 runs to 16 residues. The CDR3 region has the DNA TGTGCCAGCAGCTTAGTCGGGACAGGGATCACAGATACGCAGTATTTT. Translated: CASSLVGTGITDTQYF.

The chain joins TRBV2 to TRBJ1-1; 7 bases align to TRBD1. The CDR3 contains 13 residues. Trimming at V came to 8 bases and at J to 2 bases, leaving 5 bases not matched to a gene. Per germline, CDR1 SNHLY and CDR2 FYNNEI. The CDR3 DNA is TGTGCCAGCTCGGGACAGCCCAACACTGAAGCTTTCTTT. Translating gives CASSGQPNTEAFF. The full variable domain, with the rest looked up from reference TRBV2 and TRBJ1-1, is EPEVTQTPSHQVTQMGQEVILRCVPISNHLYFYWYRQILGQKVEFLVSFYNNEISEKSEIFDDQFSVERPDGSNFTLKIRSTKLEDSAMYFCASSGQPNTEAFFGQGTRLTVV.

The table lists this clone with a few counts. The V call is TRBV7-2, the J call TRBJ1-4; D gene uncertain. V was cut by 1 base and J by 7 bases, with 7 bases left in between. Germline CDR1 reads SGHTA; CDR2 reads FQGNSA. This CDR3 region has 13 residues. The CDR3 coding sequence is TGTGCCAGCAGCTTAGGAAGGAGTGAAAAACTGTTTTTT. Protein: CASSLGRSEKLFF.

The chain uses TRBV6-5 and TRBJ2-7, with 9 bases lining up with TRBD1. The junction had 8 bases not matched to a gene; V was cut back by 6 bases and J by 2 bases. The CDR3 has 15 residues. Looked up from germline, CDR1 is MNHEY and CDR2 is SVGAGI. The CDR3 sequence: CASSRRGTGTYEQYF. CDR3 nucleotides: TGTGCCAGCAGCCGCCGCGGGACAGGGACCTACGAGCAGTACTTC.

This clone was seen only a few times. The genes are TRBV6-1 and TRBJ1-1, with 9 positions matching TRBD1. The CDR3 is 16 residues long. Germline CDR1 reads MNHNS; CDR2 reads SASEGT. J gave up 1 base and V 4 bases, and 7 bases lay outside the gene matches. The CDR3 DNA follows: TGTGCCAGCAGTGTGGCCGGGACAGGGCCGAACACTGAAGCTTTCTTT. It yields the protein CASSVAGTGPNTEAFF.

The rearrangement links TRBV5-1 to TRBJ1-4, with TRBD1 identical over 9 bases. The CDR3 length is 13 residues. V was clipped by 8 bases and J by 6 bases; unmatched bases: 5. CDR1 and CDR2 from the germline V gene are SGHRS and YFSETQ. The DNA for the CDR3 is TGCGCCAGTCGGGACAGGGAGTATGAAAAACTGTTTTTT. It yields the protein CASRDREYEKLFF.

This clone was seen once. This chain uses TRBV28 with TRBJ1-1; TRBD1 aligns across 8 bases. Germline V gives CDR1 MDHEN, CDR2 SYDVKM. The CDR3 runs 15 residues. V dropped 6 bases and J dropped 1; count of bases not matched to a gene: 7. The CDR3: CASRRTGTWNTEAFF. CDR3 DNA sequence: TGTGCCAGCAGGCGGACAGGGACTTGGAACACTGAAGCTTTCTTT.

The chain uses TRBV6-5 and TRBJ1-2; 7 bases fit TRBD1. CDR3 length: 13 residues. Trimming removed 6 bases from V and 4 bases from J; junction bases left unmatched: 5. Germline CDR1 and CDR2: MNHEY and SVGAGI. This CDR3 is CASSLGTVYGYTF. In nucleotides, the CDR3 is TGTGCCAGCAGCCTCGGGACAGTCTATGGCTACACCTTC.